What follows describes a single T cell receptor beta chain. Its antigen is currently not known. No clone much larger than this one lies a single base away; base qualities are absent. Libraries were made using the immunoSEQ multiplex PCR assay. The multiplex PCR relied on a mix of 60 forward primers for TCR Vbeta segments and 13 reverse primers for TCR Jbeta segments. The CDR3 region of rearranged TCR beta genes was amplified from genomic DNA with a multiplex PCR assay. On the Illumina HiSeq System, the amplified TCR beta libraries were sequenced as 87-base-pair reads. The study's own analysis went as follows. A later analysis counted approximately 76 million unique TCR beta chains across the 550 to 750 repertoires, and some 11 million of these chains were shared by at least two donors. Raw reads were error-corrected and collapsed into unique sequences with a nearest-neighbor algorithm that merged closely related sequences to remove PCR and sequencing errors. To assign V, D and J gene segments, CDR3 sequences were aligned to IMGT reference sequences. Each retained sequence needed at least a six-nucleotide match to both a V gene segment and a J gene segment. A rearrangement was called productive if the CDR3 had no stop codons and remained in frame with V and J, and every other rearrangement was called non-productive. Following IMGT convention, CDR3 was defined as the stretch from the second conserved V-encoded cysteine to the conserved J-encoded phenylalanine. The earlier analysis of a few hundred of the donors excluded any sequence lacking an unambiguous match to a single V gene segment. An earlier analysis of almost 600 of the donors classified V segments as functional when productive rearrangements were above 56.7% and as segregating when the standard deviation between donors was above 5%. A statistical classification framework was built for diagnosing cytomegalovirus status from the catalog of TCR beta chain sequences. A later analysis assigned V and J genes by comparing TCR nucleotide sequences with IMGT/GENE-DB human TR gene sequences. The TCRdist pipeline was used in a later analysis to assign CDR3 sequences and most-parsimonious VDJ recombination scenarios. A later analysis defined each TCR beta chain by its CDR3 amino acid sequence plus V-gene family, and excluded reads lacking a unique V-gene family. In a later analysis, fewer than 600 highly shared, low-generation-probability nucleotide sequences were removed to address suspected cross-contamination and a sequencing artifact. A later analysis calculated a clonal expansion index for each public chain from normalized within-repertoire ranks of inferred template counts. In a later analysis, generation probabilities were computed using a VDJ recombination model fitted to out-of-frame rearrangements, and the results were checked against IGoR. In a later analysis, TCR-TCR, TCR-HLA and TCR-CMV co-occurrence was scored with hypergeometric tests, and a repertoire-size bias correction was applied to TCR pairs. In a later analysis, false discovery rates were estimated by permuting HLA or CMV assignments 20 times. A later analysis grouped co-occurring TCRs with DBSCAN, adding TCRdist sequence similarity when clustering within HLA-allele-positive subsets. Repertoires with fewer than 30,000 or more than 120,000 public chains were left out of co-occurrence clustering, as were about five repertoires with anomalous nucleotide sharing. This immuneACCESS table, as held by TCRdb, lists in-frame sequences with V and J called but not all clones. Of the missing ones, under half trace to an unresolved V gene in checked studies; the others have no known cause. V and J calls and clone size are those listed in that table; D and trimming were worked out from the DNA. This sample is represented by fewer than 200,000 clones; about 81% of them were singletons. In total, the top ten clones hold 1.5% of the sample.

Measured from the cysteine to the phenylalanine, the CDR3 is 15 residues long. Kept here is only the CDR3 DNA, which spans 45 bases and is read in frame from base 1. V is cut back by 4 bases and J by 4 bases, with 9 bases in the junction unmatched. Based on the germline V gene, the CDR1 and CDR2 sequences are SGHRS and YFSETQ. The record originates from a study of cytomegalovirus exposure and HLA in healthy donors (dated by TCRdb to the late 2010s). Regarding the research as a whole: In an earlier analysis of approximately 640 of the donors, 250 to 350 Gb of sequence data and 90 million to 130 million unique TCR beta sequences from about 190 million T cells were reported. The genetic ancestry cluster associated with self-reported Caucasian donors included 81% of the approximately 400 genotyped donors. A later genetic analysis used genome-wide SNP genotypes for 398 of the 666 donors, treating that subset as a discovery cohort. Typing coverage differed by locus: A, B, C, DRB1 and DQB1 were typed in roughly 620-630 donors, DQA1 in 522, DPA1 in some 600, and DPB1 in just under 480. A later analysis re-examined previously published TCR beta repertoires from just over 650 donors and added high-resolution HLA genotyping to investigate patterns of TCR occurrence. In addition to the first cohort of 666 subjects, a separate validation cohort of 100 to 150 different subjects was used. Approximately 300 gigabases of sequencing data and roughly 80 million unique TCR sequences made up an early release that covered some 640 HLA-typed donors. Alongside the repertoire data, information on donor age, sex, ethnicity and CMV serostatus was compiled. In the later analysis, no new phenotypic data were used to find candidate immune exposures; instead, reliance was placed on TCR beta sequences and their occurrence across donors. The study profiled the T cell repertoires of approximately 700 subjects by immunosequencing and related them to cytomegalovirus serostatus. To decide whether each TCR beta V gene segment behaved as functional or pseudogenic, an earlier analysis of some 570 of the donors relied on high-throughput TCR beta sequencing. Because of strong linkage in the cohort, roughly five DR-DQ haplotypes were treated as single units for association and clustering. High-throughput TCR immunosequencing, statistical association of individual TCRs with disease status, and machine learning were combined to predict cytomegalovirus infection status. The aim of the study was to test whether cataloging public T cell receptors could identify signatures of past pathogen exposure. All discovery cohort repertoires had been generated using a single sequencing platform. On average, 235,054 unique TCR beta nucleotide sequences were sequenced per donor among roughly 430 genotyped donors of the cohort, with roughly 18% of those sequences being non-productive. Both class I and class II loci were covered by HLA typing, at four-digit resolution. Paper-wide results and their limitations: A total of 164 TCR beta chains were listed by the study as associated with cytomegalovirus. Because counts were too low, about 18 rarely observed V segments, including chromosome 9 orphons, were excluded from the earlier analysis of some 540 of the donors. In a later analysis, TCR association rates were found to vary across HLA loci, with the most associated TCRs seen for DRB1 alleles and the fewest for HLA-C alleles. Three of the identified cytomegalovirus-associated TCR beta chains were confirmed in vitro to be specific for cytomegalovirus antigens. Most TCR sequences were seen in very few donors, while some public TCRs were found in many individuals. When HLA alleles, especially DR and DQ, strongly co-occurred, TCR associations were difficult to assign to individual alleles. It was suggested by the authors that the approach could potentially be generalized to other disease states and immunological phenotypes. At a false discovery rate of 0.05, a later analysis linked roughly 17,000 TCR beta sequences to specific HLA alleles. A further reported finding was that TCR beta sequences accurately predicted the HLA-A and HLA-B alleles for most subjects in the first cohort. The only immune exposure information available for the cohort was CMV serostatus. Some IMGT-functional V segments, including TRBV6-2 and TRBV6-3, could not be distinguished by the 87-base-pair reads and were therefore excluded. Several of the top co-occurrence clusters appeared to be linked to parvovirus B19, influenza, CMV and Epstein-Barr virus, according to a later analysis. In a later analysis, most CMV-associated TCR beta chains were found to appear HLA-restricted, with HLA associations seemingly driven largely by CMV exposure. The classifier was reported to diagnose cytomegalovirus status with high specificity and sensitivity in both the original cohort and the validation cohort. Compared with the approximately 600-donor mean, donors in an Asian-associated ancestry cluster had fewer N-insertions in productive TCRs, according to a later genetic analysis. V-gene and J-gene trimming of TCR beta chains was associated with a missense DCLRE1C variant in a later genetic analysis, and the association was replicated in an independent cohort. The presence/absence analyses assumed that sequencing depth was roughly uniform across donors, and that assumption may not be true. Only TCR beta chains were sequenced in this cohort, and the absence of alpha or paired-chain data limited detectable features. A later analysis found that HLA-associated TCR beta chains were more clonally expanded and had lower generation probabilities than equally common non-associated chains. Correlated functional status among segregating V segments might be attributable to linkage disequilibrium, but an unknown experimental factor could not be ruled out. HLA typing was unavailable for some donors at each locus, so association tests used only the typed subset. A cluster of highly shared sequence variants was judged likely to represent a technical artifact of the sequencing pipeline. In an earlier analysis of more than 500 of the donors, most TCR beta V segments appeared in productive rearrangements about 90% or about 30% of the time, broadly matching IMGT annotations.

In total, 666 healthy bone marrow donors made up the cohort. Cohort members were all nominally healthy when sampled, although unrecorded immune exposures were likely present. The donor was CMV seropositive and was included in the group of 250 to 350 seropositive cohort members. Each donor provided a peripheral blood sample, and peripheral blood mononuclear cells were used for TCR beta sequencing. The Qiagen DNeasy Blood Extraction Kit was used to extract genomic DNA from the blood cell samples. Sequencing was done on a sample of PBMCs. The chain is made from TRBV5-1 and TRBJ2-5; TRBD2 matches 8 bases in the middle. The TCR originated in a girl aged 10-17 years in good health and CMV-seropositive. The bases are TGCGCCAGCAGCGTTAGCGGGAATGACGGAGAGACCCAGTACTTC. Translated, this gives CASSVSGNDGETQYF.